Listed below are T cell receptor beta chains from one sample, sequenced in a study of T cell responses to AZD1222 COVID-19 vaccine. Method: immunoSEQ multiplex PCR; TCRdb's copy keeps in-frame clones and lacks some. Among around 90,000 clones listed, 91% were seen once. Specimen: peripheral blood, collected on day 0 of MenACWY control vaccination. The receptors originated from an adult in good health. Both conserved end residues are part of each CDR3. The D gene is left open where the match is weak. Size is omitted from some rows. Given values are once, few, many or a class for expanded clones.

TRBJ2-2 TRBV3-1/TRBV3-2 . . CASSPEVGATGELFF TGTGCCAGCAGCCCGGAGGTAGGGGCCACCGGGGAGCTGTTTTTT
TRBJ2-3 TRBV18 . TRBD2 CASSSLTSGSTDTQYF TGTGCCAGCTCATCCTTGACTAGCGGCAGCACAGATACGCAGTATTTT
TRBJ1-2 TRBV28 . TRBD1 CASSPTGKGSYGYTF TGTGCCAGCAGTCCGACAGGGAAAGGGTCCTATGGCTACACCTTC
TRBJ2-7 TRBV5-1 . . CASSPGSSYEQYF TGCGCCAGCAGTCCGGGCAGCTCCTACGAGCAGTACTTC
TRBJ2-7 TRBV28 . TRBD2 CASSSGREDAYEQYF TGTGCCAGCAGTAGCGGGAGGGAAGACGCCTACGAGCAGTACTTC
TRBJ2-6 TRBV5-1 . . CASSLQGSSGANVLTF TGCGCCAGCAGCTTGCAGGGGAGCTCTGGGGCCAACGTCCTGACTTTC
TRBJ2-2 TRBV6-6 . TRBD1 CASSNRDRVGTGELFF TGTGCCAGCAGCAACCGGGACAGGGTCGGCACCGGGGAGCTGTTTTTT
TRBJ2-1 TRBV9 . . CASSVGPTGVPYNEQFF TGTGCCAGCAGCGTAGGTCCAACGGGGGTTCCCTACAATGAGCAGTTCTTC
TRBJ1-6 TRBV2 . TRBD1 CASRRTRDSNSPLHF TGTGCCAGCAGGCGAACCCGGGACAGCAATTCACCCCTCCACTTT
TRBJ2-7 TRBV19 . . CASSIKGGVTYEQYF TGTGCCAGTAGTATAAAGGGCGGGGTAACCTACGAGCAGTACTTC
TRBJ1-1 TRBV6-5 . . CASGSTTGMNTEAFF TGTGCCAGCGGCAGCACTACGGGAATGAACACTGAAGCTTTCTTT
TRBJ1-6 TRBV11-2 . . CASSPQVGLYNSPLHF TGTGCCAGCAGCCCACAAGTCGGACTCTATAATTCACCCCTCCACTTT
TRBJ2-3 TRBV28 . . CASTRTLSDTQYF TGTGCCAGTACCCGCACATTGTCAGATACGCAGTATTTT
TRBJ2-2 TRBV10-2 . . CASSRGETGELFF TGCGCCAGCAGTAGGGGCGAGACCGGGGAGCTGTTTTTT
TRBJ2-7 TRBV3-1/TRBV3-2 . . CASSQGRALSYEQYF TGTGCCAGCAGCCAAGGCAGGGCCCTCTCCTACGAGCAGTACTTC
TRBJ2-3 TRBV3-1/TRBV3-2 . . CASSQEGLDTQYF TGTGCCAGCAGCCAAGAAGGCTTAGATACGCAGTATTTT
TRBJ2-7 TRBV6-2/TRBV6-3 once . CASSYTGSQYF TGTGCCAGCAGTTATACAGGATCCCAGTACTTC
TRBJ1-4 TRBV10-1 . TRBD1 CASSPGQGLSEKLFF TGCGCCAGCAGCCCAGGACAGGGCCTTAGTGAAAAACTGTTTTTT
TRBJ2-7 TRBV5-6 . . CASSSGRYEQYF TGTGCCAGCAGCTCCGGGCGGTACGAGCAGTACTTC
TRBJ1-6 TRBV5-6 few TRBD1 CASSPRDRGQGSPLHF TGTGCCAGCAGCCCTCGGGACAGGGGGCAAGGTTCACCCCTCCACTTT
TRBJ1-2 TRBV3-1/TRBV3-2 . TRBD1 CASSQDTGGSGYTF TGTGCCAGCAGCCAAGATACAGGGGGAAGCGGCTACACCTTC
TRBJ1-4 TRBV28 . TRBD1 CASRQTGIGEKLFF TGTGCCAGCAGGCAGACAGGGATAGGTGAAAAACTGTTTTTT
TRBJ2-1 TRBV9 . . CASSPLGVNEQFF TGTGCCAGCAGCCCCCTTGGGGTTAATGAGCAGTTCTTC
TRBJ2-7 TRBV3-1/TRBV3-2 . . CASSQGAHEQYF TGTGCCAGCAGCCAAGGAGCCCACGAGCAGTACTTC
TRBJ2-3 TRBV7-2 . . CASSLAMTDTQYF TGTGCCAGCAGCTTAGCTATGACAGATACGCAGTATTTT
TRBJ2-3 TRBV28 . TRBD2 CASGLLALDSTDTQYF TGTGCCAGCGGACTACTAGCGTTAGATAGCACAGATACGCAGTATTTT
TRBJ1-2 TRBV23-1 . TRBD1 CASSGQELSGYTF TGCGCCAGCAGTGGACAGGAATTGAGCGGCTACACCTTC
TRBJ1-2 TRBV28 few TRBD1 CASRPTGEDGYGYTF TGTGCCAGCAGGCCGACAGGGGAGGACGGCTATGGCTACACCTTC
TRBJ1-6 TRBV28 . TRBD1 CASIDRGNSPLHF TGTGCCAGCATCGACAGGGGTAATTCACCCCTCCACTTT
TRBJ2-3 TRBV6-5 once TRBD2 CASTGARGGDTQYF TGTGCCAGCACGGGCGCCCGGGGAGGGGATACGCAGTATTTT
TRBJ2-2 TRBV5-6 . TRBD2 CASSLGAGVATGELFF TGTGCCAGCAGCTTGGGTGCGGGGGTGGCAACCGGGGAGCTGTTTTTT
TRBJ1-2 TRBV5-1 few TRBD1 CASSLGQGAWGYTF TGCGCCAGCAGCTTGGGACAGGGGGCATGGGGCTACACCTTC
TRBJ1-2 TRBV2 . . CASSSQDGAVGYTF TGTGCCAGCAGTTCTCAAGACGGGGCAGTGGGCTACACCTTC
TRBJ2-3 TRBV7-8 . TRBD1 CASSSDPFRGYGTDTQYF TGTGCCAGCAGCTCAGACCCCTTCAGGGGGTATGGCACAGATACGCAGTATTTT
TRBJ2-3 TRBV3-1/TRBV3-2 . . CASSQQGTDTQYF TGTGCCAGCAGCCAACAAGGCACAGATACGCAGTATTTT
TRBJ1-1 TRBV19 . . CASRSTGLNTEAFF TGTGCCAGTAGGTCAACAGGTTTGAACACTGAAGCTTTCTTT
TRBJ2-7 TRBV5-6 once . CASSLLIRDPDYEQYF TGTGCCAGCAGCTTGTTAATTAGGGACCCCGACTACGAGCAGTACTTC
TRBJ1-2 TRBV9 few . CASTSRSSYTF TGTGCCAGCACCTCTAGGTCGTCCTACACCTTC
TRBJ2-5 TRBV5-5 . TRBD1 CASTRQGLETQYF TGTGCCAGCACCCGACAGGGATTAGAGACCCAGTACTTC
TRBJ2-3 TRBV19 . . CASSSSMVSDTQYF TGTGCCAGTAGTTCCTCGATGGTATCAGATACGCAGTATTTT
TRBJ1-5 TRBV3-1/TRBV3-2 once TRBD1 CASSPTGGNQPQHF TGTGCCAGCAGCCCCACAGGGGGGAATCAGCCCCAGCATTTT
TRBJ2-3 TRBV7-2 . TRBD1 CASSLSGQQYSSTDTQYF TGTGCCAGCAGCTTATCGGGACAGCAATACTCTAGCACAGATACGCAGTATTTT
TRBJ2-1 TRBV6-2/TRBV6-3 . . CASSHTFPELAAREQFF TGTGCCAGCAGCCATACTTTCCCCGAACTAGCAGCGCGTGAGCAGTTCTTC
TRBJ2-1 TRBV7-8 once TRBD2 CASSERTSLYNEQFF TGTGCCAGCAGCGAGCGGACTAGCCTATACAATGAGCAGTTCTTC
TRBJ2-7 TRBV14 . . CASSQELETEQYF TGTGCCAGCAGCCAAGAACTAGAAACCGAGCAGTACTTC
TRBJ1-2 TRBV18 . . CASSPPGDSYGYTF TGTGCCAGCTCACCACCGGGGGATTCCTATGGCTACACCTTC
TRBJ1-2 TRBV5-1 . . CASSLVGGTGYTF TGCGCCAGCAGCTTGGTAGGGGGTACTGGCTACACCTTC
TRBJ2-7 TRBV7-9 . TRBD1 CASSEGQGLSYEQYF TGTGCCAGCAGCGAGGGACAGGGTTTGAGCTACGAGCAGTACTTC
TRBJ2-1 TRBV5-6 once . CASSLAGNYNEQFF TGTGCCAGCAGCTTGGCCGGGAACTACAATGAGCAGTTCTTC
TRBJ2-5 TRBV15 . TRBD2 CATSTQREVIETQYF TGTGCCACCAGCACCCAGCGGGAGGTTATTGAGACCCAGTACTTC
TRBJ1-4 TRBV10-2 . . CASSENRREKLFF TGCGCCAGCAGTGAAAACAGACGGGAAAAACTGTTTTTT
TRBJ2-7 TRBV6-1 . . CASSDERWNEQYF TGTGCCAGCAGTGATGAGCGGTGGAACGAGCAGTACTTC
TRBJ2-4 TRBV6-5 . . CASSYGRGENIQYF TGTGCCAGCAGTTACGGCCGTGGCGAAAACATTCAGTACTTC
TRBJ2-1 TRBV5-6 . . CASCLAAYNEQFF TGTGCCAGCTGTCTTGCAGCCTACAATGAGCAGTTCTTC
TRBJ2-2 TRBV19 . . CASSRQPSNTGELFF TGTGCCAGTAGTAGGCAGCCATCTAACACCGGGGAGCTGTTTTTT
TRBJ2-1 TRBV5-1 . TRBD1 CASSPGTGVDEQFF TGCGCCAGCAGCCCGGGGACAGGGGTCGATGAGCAGTTCTTC